These 28 T cell receptor beta chains were sequenced from one sample in a study of T-cell reconstitution after alpha-beta-depleted transplantation in children. Preparation of the TCRbeta library was carried out with unique molecular identifiers. TCRdb re-derived calls from the PCR reads in MiXCR, one entry per CDR3 protein. The sample contains approximately 350,000 distinct CDR3 sequences, around 16% of which appear only once. Source: PBMCs, mostly from graft donor cells, taken 360 days after TCRalphabeta/CD19-depleted stem cell transplant. The receptors stem from a male patient aged 2 to 10 who had a stem cell transplant for acute lymphoblastic leukemia, so the T cells may come from the graft donor.

This clonotype was observed at least ten times. The V gene is TRBV12-3 or TRBV12-4, the J gene TRBJ2-7; D ambiguous. V gave up 2 bases and J gave up 0 bases, with 8 bases separating them. CDR3 length: 14 amino acids. The CDR3 protein is CASSLSGFSYEQYF. CDR3 DNA: TGTGCCAGCAGTTTAAGTGGTTTCTCCTACGAGCAGTACTTC.

This clonotype was counted only a few times. The gene calls are TRBV12-3 or TRBV12-4 and TRBJ1-4, with D hard to call. The CDR3 contains 15 residues. Trimming cost V 7 bases and J 8 bases, with 20 bases left between them. The CDR3 loop is CASTYSRALREKLFF. In DNA form, the CDR3 reads TGTGCCAGCACTTACTCCCGGGCTCTCCGGGAAAAACTGTTTTTT.

The rearrangement links TRBV4-2 to TRBJ2-1; perhaps TRBD1 as D (7 bases). Germline CDR1 is LGHNA and CDR2 is YNFKEQ. Trimming removed 1 base from V and 12 bases from J, with 10 bases in between. There are 12 residues in the CDR3. The CDR3 sequence is CASSQGRDRQFF. The CDR3 DNA reads as TGTGCCAGCAGCCAAGGGAGGGACAGGCAGTTCTTC.

The V gene is TRBV20-1, the J gene TRBJ2-1; D is possibly TRBD1 (7 bases). CDR1 is DFQATT and CDR2 is SNEGSKA in the germline V gene (reference sequence). This CDR3 spans 15 amino acids. Trimming took 3 bases from V and 6 from J, leaving 18 bases between them. CDR3 sequence: CSASRSGGIPNEQFF. In nucleotides, the CDR3 is TGCAGTGCTAGTCGGTCAGGGGGGATCCCCAATGAGCAGTTCTTC.

This rearrangement joins TRBV28 to TRBJ2-2; TRBD2 matches at 13 bases. The CDR3 has 15 residues. V lost 5 bases and J lost 7; bases outside the gene matches: 4. Germline CDR1 MDHEN, CDR2 SYDVKM. This CDR3 reads CASSAGTSGVGELFF. The DNA of the CDR3 is TGTGCCAGCAGTGCCGGGACTAGCGGGGTCGGGGAGCTGTTTTTT.

The chain joins TRBV18 to TRBJ2-5, with TRBD2 identical over 9 bases. Germline values: CDR1 KGHSH, CDR2 LQKENI. V gave up 3 bases and J gave up 2 bases; unmatched junction bases: 7. The CDR3 runs 16 residues. The CDR3 bases are TGTGCCAGCTCACCGCTCACTAGCGGGTTTCAAGAGACCCAGTACTTC. Translated, it gives CASSPLTSGFQETQYF.

This clonotype has only a few counts. V usage is TRBV29-1 and J usage is TRBJ2-1; D ambiguous. The germline V gene encodes CDR1 SQVTM and CDR2 ANQGSEA. The V end lost 6 bases, the J end lost 7 bases, and 13 bases lay between the germline ends. The CDR3 is made up of 12 amino acids. CDR3 nucleotides: TGCAGCGTGGACGTCTGGGCGAATGAGCAGTTCTTC. Protein sequence: CSVDVWANEQFF.

The table lists this clonotype with a count of one. This sequence joins TRBV2 and TRBJ2-3, with TRBD2 identical over 8 bases. Germline CDR1 SNHLY, CDR2 FYNNEI. V lost 5 bases, J lost 3 bases, and 7 bases stayed unmatched. The CDR3 extends over 15 amino acids. CDR3 nucleotides: TGTGCCAGCAGTCGGTCGGGACTAGAAACAGATACGCAGTATTTT. Amino acids: CASSRSGLETDTQYF.

This clonotype was seen a single time. V and J are TRBV4-3 and TRBJ2-3; no firm D call. Deletions cut 1 base from V and 4 bases from J, with 9 bases between. This CDR3 is 14 amino acids long. CDR1 is LGHNA and CDR2 is YSLEER in the germline V gene. The CDR3 is CASSQVGRADTQYF. CDR3 nucleotides: TGCGCCAGCAGCCAAGTGGGAAGGGCAGATACGCAGTATTTT.

This clonotype was seen more than once but under ten times. The rearrangement uses TRBV6-5 and TRBJ2-5; D unclear. The V end was cut by 0 bases, the J end by 5 bases, with 10 bases between. CDR3 size: 14 residues. The V gene's germline CDR1 is MNHEY and CDR2 SVGAGI. The CDR3 is CASSYSYRLETQYF. CDR3 DNA: TGTGCCAGCAGTTACTCTTATCGCCTGGAGACCCAGTACTTC.

This clonotype was seen a few times. The chain is built from TRBV2 and TRBJ2-7; D gene uncertain. V was clipped by 3 bases and J by 6 bases, with 9 bases between them. CDR1 SNHLY and CDR2 FYNNEI come from the germline V gene. The CDR3 is made up of 12 amino acids. The CDR3 nucleotides read TGTGCCAGCAGTGAGTTGCTGGGCGAGCAGTACTTC. This gives the protein CASSELLGEQYF.

DNA of the CDR3: TGTGCCATCAGTGTTTTTGGGGGGAGGGATCAAGAGACCCAGTACTTC. Protein product: CAISVFGGRDQETQYF. The V gene is TRBV10-3, the J gene TRBJ2-5, with 7 nucleotides matching TRBD2. The CDR3 spans 16 residues. The trim removed 4 bases at V and 2 bases at J, leaving 10 bases unmatched. Germline values: CDR1 ENHRY, CDR2 SYGVKD.

The chain combines TRBV12-3 or TRBV12-4 with TRBJ2-7, with 14 bases identical to TRBD2. The length of the CDR3 is 17 residues. Germline trimming cut 3 bases from V and 3 bases from J; bases unmatched to any gene: 7. As DNA, the CDR3 is TGTGCCAGCAGTTTTAAAGCTGGGACTAGCGGGAGCTACGAGCAGTACTTC. As protein: CASSFKAGTSGSYEQYF.

The chain links TRBV19 to TRBJ1-5, with a tentative D call TRBD1 (6 bases). Germline loops: CDR1 LNHDA, CDR2 SQIVND (reference sequence). There are 16 residues in the CDR3. The V gene lost 3 bases and the J gene lost 3 bases, with 15 bases spanning the gap. CDR3 sequence: CASSILADSYNQPQHF. The CDR3 DNA sequence: TGTGCCAGTAGTATCCTCGCGGACAGCTACAATCAGCCCCAGCATTTT.

This clonotype turned up a few times. The V call is TRBV20-1, the J call TRBJ2-7; TRBD2 matches 8 bases. Germline trimming cut 2 bases from V and 4 bases from J; bases unmatched to any gene: 10. CDR1 is DFQATT and CDR2 is SNEGSKA in the germline V gene (reference sequence). The CDR3 loop spans 15 amino acids. The CDR3: CSARPAAGDRYEQYF. The CDR3 DNA sequence: TGCAGTGCTAGACCCGCAGCGGGAGACAGATACGAGCAGTACTTC.

There are many counts of this clonotype. The CDR3 loop reads CASSLTRDHTEAFF. Here the CDR3 DNA reads TGTGCCAGCAGTTTAACCAGGGACCACACTGAAGCTTTCTTT. The rearrangement links TRBV12-3 or TRBV12-4 to TRBJ1-1, with D possibly being TRBD1 (5 bases). This CDR3 spans 14 amino acids. The ends were cut back, 2 bases at V and 3 bases at J, with 10 bases in the middle.

The chain joins TRBV4-3 to TRBJ2-1; possibly TRBD1 for D (5 bases). Trimming shortened V by 0 bases and J by 2 bases, and 11 bases separated the two germline ends. The CDR3 runs 16 residues. The germline V gene has CDR1 LGHNA and CDR2 YSLEER. CDR3 loop: CASSQEYPDTYNEQFF. The CDR3 DNA sequence: TGCGCCAGCAGCCAAGAATACCCGGACACCTACAATGAGCAGTTCTTC.

The chain employs TRBV4-3 and TRBJ2-2; 7 bases are a match to TRBD2. There are 18 residues in the CDR3. Germline V gene sequence: CDR1 LGHNA, CDR2 YSLEER. Trimming at V came to 4 bases and at J to 0 bases, leaving 11 bases not matched to a gene. CDR3 amino acids: CASSLLATSDSNTGELFF. The CDR3 DNA is TGCGCCAGCAGCCTACTAGCGACATCCGACTCGAACACCGGGGAGCTGTTTTTT.

This rearrangement joins TRBV6-2 or TRBV6-3 to TRBJ2-7; TRBD2 agrees at 13 bases. This CDR3 comprises 16 residues. Germline assignment: CDR1 MNHEY and CDR2 SVGEGT. Trimming at V came to 5 bases and at J to 4 bases, leaving 8 bases not matched to a gene. CDR3 DNA: TGTGCCAGCAGTACGAGGACTAGCGGGAGAAGGTACGAGCAGTACTTC. It specifies CASSTRTSGRRYEQYF.

This clonotype turned up a few times. The rearrangement links TRBV15 to TRBJ2-7; D may be TRBD2 (5 bases). The germline V gene has CDR1 LNHNV and CDR2 YYDKDF (reference sequence). The V and J ends lost 2 bases and 2 bases respectively, with 10 bases between them. The CDR3 sequence is 14 residues long. This CDR3 reads CATSRLGGTYEQYF. CDR3 nucleotide sequence: TGTGCCACCAGCAGACTAGGAGGAACCTACGAGCAGTACTTC.

The CDR3 DNA reads TGTGCCAGCAGCCAAGATAAGCGGGCCGGTGGAGGGGAGCTGTTTTTT. It specifies CASSQDKRAGGGELFF. This chain joins TRBV3-1 and TRBJ2-2; TRBD2 might be the D (6 bases). Germline-derived CDR1 and CDR2 are LGHDT and YNNKEL (reference sequence). V lost 0 bases and J lost 8, with 16 bases in between. The length of the CDR3 is 16 residues.

The chain uses TRBV30 and TRBJ2-2, with D tentatively TRBD1 or TRBD2 (6 bases each). Germline assignment: CDR1 GTSNPN and CDR2 SVGIG (reference sequence). Trimming removed 2 bases at V and 0 bases at J, with 10 bases between. The CDR3 loop spans 15 amino acids. CDR3 region: CAWSRGAANTGELFF. CDR3 bases: TGTGCCTGGAGTAGGGGGGCAGCGAACACCGGGGAGCTGTTTTTT.

V and J are TRBV10-3 and TRBJ1-5, with D hard to call. CDR3 length: 14 residues. Germline CDR1 reads ENHRY; CDR2 reads SYGVKD. V was cut by 3 bases and J by 3 bases, with 9 bases left in between. CDR3 residues: CAISDSGPNQPQHF. The CDR3 coding sequence is TGTGCCATCAGTGATAGCGGGCCCAATCAGCCCCAGCATTTT.

This clonotype turned up a few times. The chain has TRBV30 and TRBJ2-7; D gene uncertain. Trimming shortened V by 2 bases and J by 4 bases, and 6 bases separated the two germline ends. This CDR3 spans 11 amino acids. CDR1 GTSNPN and CDR2 SVGIG come from the germline V gene (reference sequence). This chain's CDR3 is CAWSNGYEQYF. In nucleotides, the CDR3 is TGTGCCTGGAGTAACGGGTACGAGCAGTACTTC.

V gene TRBV5-1 combines with J gene TRBJ2-1; possibly TRBD1 or TRBD2 for D (6 bases each). V was trimmed by 4 bases and J by 8 bases, leaving 16 bases between them. Germline V gene data show CDR1 as SGHRS and CDR2 as YFSETQ. CDR3 length equals 14 residues. The DNA of the CDR3 is TGCGCCAGCAGCCGACTAGTGAAGGGGGATGAGCAGTTCTTC. Encoded protein: CASSRLVKGDEQFF.

The V gene is TRBV27, the J gene TRBJ2-7; 7 bases are shared with TRBD2. V lost 1 base to trimming and J lost 4 bases; unmatched junction nucleotides: 10. CDR1 MNHEY and CDR2 SMNVEV come from the germline V gene (reference sequence). The CDR3 has 16 residues. CDR3 DNA: TGTGCCAGCAGTTTATTAGGACTAGGCATTGGGTACGAGCAGTACTTC. Protein product: CASSLLGLGIGYEQYF.

This clonotype appeared many times. V and J are TRBV28 and TRBJ2-1; 8 nucleotides agree with TRBD2. The V gene's germline CDR1 is MDHEN and CDR2 SYDVKM. After removal of 1 base from V and 1 base from J, the junction contained 6 bases not matched to a gene. The CDR3 spans 17 residues. CDR3 protein: CASSLSGAGASYNEQFF. In nucleotides, the CDR3 is TGTGCCAGCAGTTTATCCGGAGCGGGGGCTTCCTACAATGAGCAGTTCTTC.

The J gene is TRBJ2-7, the V gene TRBV12-3 or TRBV12-4; D unresolved. Deletions cut 8 bases from V and 0 bases from J, with 20 bases between. The CDR3 extends over 16 amino acids. The CDR3 is CASGPTGRSNSYEQYF. The CDR3 DNA follows: TGTGCCAGCGGCCCGACGGGCAGGTCCAACTCCTACGAGCAGTACTTC.